These T cell receptor beta chains were read from a single sample in a study of neurological immune-mediated disorders. TCRdb reprocessed the 5' RACE reads with MiXCR, giving one entry per CDR3 protein. The table lists some 54,000 distinct CDR3 sequences, around 11% of them singletons. Sequenced sample: PBMCs. The receptors originated from a male donor with HTLV-1-associated myelopathy (HAM/TSP). The CDR3 runs from the conserved cysteine through the conserved F or W. D genes are given only for firm matches. Some rows have no size entry. The others give once, few or many, or a class for an expanded clone.

NA	many	15	TRBV12-3/TRBV12-4	TRBJ1-1	TGTGCCAGCAGTTTAGTCGCCGGTCGACTGACTGAAGCTTTCTTT	CASSLVAGRLTEAFF
NA	many	14	TRBV4-3	TRBJ1-3	TGCGCCAGCAGCCAAGTCGGGGGACGAAACACCATATATTTT	CASSQVGGRNTIYF
NA	many	13	TRBV7-2	TRBJ1-5	TGTGCCAGCAGCATGGGGGTGGATCAGCCCCAGCATTTT	CASSMGVDQPQHF
NA	NA	16	TRBV7-8	TRBJ1-5	TGTGCCAGCAGCTTAGGGAGAACACCCAACAATCAGCCCCAGCATTTT	CASSLGRTPNNQPQHF
NA	many	11	TRBV6-2/TRBV6-3	TRBJ1-5	TGTGCCCGGCTGAGCAATCAGCCCCAGCATTTT	CARLSNQPQHF
TRBD1	many	14	TRBV7-8	TRBJ1-2	TGTGCCAGCACCGTCGGACAGGGGAGGAGTGGCTACACCTTC	CASTVGQGRSGYTF
NA	many	14	TRBV18	TRBJ2-3	TGTGCCAGCTCACCAGGGGGAGGCACAGATACGCAGTATTTT	CASSPGGGTDTQYF
NA	few	14	TRBV3-1	TRBJ1-1	TGTGCCAGCAGCCAAGGGCCCCCGAACACTGAAGCTTTCTTT	CASSQGPPNTEAFF
NA	many	13	TRBV29-1	TRBJ1-2	TGCAGCGTTGCTGGCAGAGCTAACTATGGCTACACCTTC	CSVAGRANYGYTF
TRBD2	large	19	TRBV7-8	TRBJ2-5	TGTGCCAGCAGCTTGAGTCTGGGGCTAGCGGGTGTGAGTCAAGAGACCCAGTACTTC	CASSLSLGLAGVSQETQYF
NA	many	17	TRBV20-1	TRBJ2-1	TGCAGTGCTAGAGATCTCACGAGGGGCCCCTTTAGGGATGAGCAGTTCTTC	CSARDLTRGPFRDEQFF
NA	many	15	TRBV7-2	TRBJ2-3	TGTGCCAGCAGCTTAGGGTTCTTTTTCACAGATACGCAGTATTTT	CASSLGFFFTDTQYF
NA	many	12	TRBV5-1	TRBJ2-3	TGCGCCAGCAAGGGGCGGGCAGATACGCAGTATTTT	CASKGRADTQYF
TRBD1	many	16	TRBV7-9	TRBJ2-1	TGTGCCAGCAGCGCCCGTGGACAGGGATTTTTAAATGAGCAGTTCTTC	CASSARGQGFLNEQFF
TRBD1	many	14	TRBV28	TRBJ1-4	TGTGCCAGCAGGACAGGGGTTCCTAATGAAAAACTGTTTTTT	CASRTGVPNEKLFF
TRBD1	many	15	TRBV20-1	TRBJ2-1	TGCAGTGCTAGAATGAGACAGGGATCCTACAATGAGCAGTTCTTC	CSARMRQGSYNEQFF
NA	many	15	TRBV19	TRBJ1-2	TGTGCCAGTAGTATAACAGACGAGACCCTCTATGGCTACACCTTC	CASSITDETLYGYTF
NA	many	13	TRBV7-2	TRBJ2-7	TGTGCCAGCAGCTTGTCAGGGTTAGGCGAGCAGTACTTC	CASSLSGLGEQYF
TRBD2	many	13	TRBV12-3/TRBV12-4	TRBJ2-5	TGTGCCAGCAGTTTGTGGGGGGGTGAGACCCAGTACTTC	CASSLWGGETQYF